What follows are 2 T cell receptor beta chains derived from one specimen sequenced in a study of immune heterogeneity within non-small cell lung tumors. Bulk tumor genomic DNA (approximately 570 ng per sample) served as template. Taken during surgery, several biopsies per primary tumor were spaced as far apart as possible within the tumor mass. The patients were newly diagnosed with non-small cell lung cancer, had not been treated, and had curative surgery. Multiplex PCR relied on 32 V and 13 J primers to amplify TCR beta CDR3. MiXCR, applied by TCRdb to the multiplex PCR reads, yields one record per CDR3 protein. The sample holds about 22,000 distinct CDR3 sequences; about 26% are singletons and the top ten take 3.5% to 4.5%. Sequencing input: lung tumor tissue. Every receptor here comes from a man between 35 and 55 years old with non-small cell lung cancer.

Concerning this clonotype itself: A much larger clone sits a single nucleotide away, making a read error possible. In DNA, the CDR3 is TGTGCCAGCACGACCCGGTTTCGACGCACAGATACGCAGTATTTT. Translating it yields CASTTRFRRTDTQYF. This chain links TRBV12-3 or TRBV12-4 with TRBJ2-3; D is unclear. V was shortened by 7 bases and J by 1 base, with 15 bases between the two germline ends. This CDR3 is built from 15 residues.

Ten or more counts support this clonotype. The rearrangement uses TRBV4-1 and TRBJ2-7; the match to TRBD1 covers 7 bases. Trimming removed 4 bases from V and 3 bases from J; junction bases left unmatched: 9. The CDR3 spans 15 residues. CDR1 and CDR2 (germline): MGHRA, YSYEKL. The CDR3 bases are TGCGCCAGCAGCCTCAACAGGGGAGAGGGCTACGAGCAGTACTTC. Translated, it gives CASSLNRGEGYEQYF.